This TCR beta chain is from a study of blood T cell repertoires in COVID-19. At the level of the study: The samples span acute and convalescent COVID-19 from the United States, Italy and Spain. Sources were T cells, B-cell-depleted T cells, or PBMCs; the material itself was cDNA or gDNA.

Sequenced by immunoSEQ multiplex PCR; TCRdb stores in-frame clones only, minus some. The profile shows about 240,000 clones, roughly 80% of them singletons. This clonotype was obtained from a woman at least 80 years old with acute or convalescent COVID-19. The sequenced sample consisted of peripheral blood.

Written as DNA, the CDR3 is TGTGCCAGCAGCTTACAGGGGATGAACACTGAAGCTTTCTTT. Translated, it gives CASSLQGMNTEAFF. V is TRBV11-1 and J is TRBJ1-1; a weak D match, TRBD1 (6 bases). With 2 bases removed from V and 0 bases from J, the gap between germline ends came to 7 bases. Germline loops: CDR1 SGHAT, CDR2 FQDESV (reference sequence). This CDR3 has 14 residues.